This T cell receptor (beta chain) is drawn from a study of T cells expressing NK-cell markers. Germline CDR1 reads DFQATT; CDR2 reads SNEGSKA (reference sequence). The CDR3 covers 14 residues. TCRdb re-called the 5' RACE reads and catalogs CDR3 proteins one per entry, DNA excluded. Recorded for this sample: 150,000 to 200,000 distinct CDR3 sequences. This rearrangement joins TRBV20-1 to TRBJ1-2. This TCR was sampled from a man aged 18-70 years in good health. Sequences were obtained from blood T cells: a sorted CD56 or NKG2C T cell subset, CD4+ or CD8+ T cells, or bulk PBMC T cells (not recorded which). The CDR3 here is CSARSGSGPYGYTF.